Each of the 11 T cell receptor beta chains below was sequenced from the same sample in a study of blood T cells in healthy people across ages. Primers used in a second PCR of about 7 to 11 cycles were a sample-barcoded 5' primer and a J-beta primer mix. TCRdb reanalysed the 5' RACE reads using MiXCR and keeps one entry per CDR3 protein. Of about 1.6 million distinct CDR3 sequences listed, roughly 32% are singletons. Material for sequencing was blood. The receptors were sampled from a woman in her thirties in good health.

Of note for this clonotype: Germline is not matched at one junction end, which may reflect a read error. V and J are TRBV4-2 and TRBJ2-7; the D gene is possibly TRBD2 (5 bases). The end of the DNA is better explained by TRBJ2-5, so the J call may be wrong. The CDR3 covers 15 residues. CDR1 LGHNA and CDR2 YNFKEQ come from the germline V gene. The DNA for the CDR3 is TGTTCCAGCAGCCAAGGACTTAGCATGGAAGAGACCCAGTACTTC. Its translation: CSSSQGLSMEETQYF.

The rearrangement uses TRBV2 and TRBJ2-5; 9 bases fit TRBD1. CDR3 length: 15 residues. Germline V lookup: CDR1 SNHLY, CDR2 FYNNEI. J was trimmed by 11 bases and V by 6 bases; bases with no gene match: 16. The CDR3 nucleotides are TGTGCCAGCAGGGGGACAGGGTCTGGAGGCGGGATGCAGTACTTC. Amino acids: CASRGTGSGGGMQYF.

CDR3 sequence (DNA): TGCAGTGCCACATATGAAAAAGGGGAGGGTGGGTATGGCTACACCTTC. It is translated as CSATYEKGEGGYGYTF. The chain links TRBV20-1 to TRBJ1-2, with a tentative D call TRBD1 (5 bases). Germline CDR1 and CDR2: DFQATT and SNEGSKA (reference sequence). Trimming shortened V by 6 bases and J by 5 bases, and 25 bases separated the two germline ends. The CDR3 spans 16 residues.

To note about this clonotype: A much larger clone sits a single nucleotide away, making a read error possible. The DNA for the CDR3 is TGTGCCATCAGCCCGGGAGCTAGTTCAGGTACGCAGTATTTT. It is translated as CAISPGASSGTQYF. The chain couples TRBV10-3 to TRBJ2-3, with TRBD2 as a possible D gene (6 bases). The CDR3 runs 14 residues. Trimming left V 6 bases short and J 8 bases short, with 18 bases between. Germline-derived CDR1 and CDR2 are ENHRY and SYGVKD.

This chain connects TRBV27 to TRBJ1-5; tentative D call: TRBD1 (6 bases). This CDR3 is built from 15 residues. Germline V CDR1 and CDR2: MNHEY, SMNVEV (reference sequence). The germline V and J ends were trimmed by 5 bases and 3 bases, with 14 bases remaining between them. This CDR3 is CASSELTGNNQPQHF. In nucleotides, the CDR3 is TGTGCCAGCAGTGAACTTACAGGGAACAATCAGCCCCAGCATTTT.

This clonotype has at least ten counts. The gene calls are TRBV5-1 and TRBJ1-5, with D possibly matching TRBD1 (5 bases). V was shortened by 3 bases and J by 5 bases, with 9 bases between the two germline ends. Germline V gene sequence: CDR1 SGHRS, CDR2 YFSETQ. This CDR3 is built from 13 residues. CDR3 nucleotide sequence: TGCGCCAGCAGCTCTGACAGTCATCAGCCCCAGCATTTT. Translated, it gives CASSSDSHQPQHF. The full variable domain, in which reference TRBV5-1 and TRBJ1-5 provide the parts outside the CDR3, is KAGVTQTPRYLIKTRGQQVTLSCSPISGHRSVSWYQQTPGQGLQFLFEYFSETQRNKGNFPGRFSGRQFSNSRSEMNVSTLELGDSALYLCASSSDSHQPQHFGDGTRLSIL.

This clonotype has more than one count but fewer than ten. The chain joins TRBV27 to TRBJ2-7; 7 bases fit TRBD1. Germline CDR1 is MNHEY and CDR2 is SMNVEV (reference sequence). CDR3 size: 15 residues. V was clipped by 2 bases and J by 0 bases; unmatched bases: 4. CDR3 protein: CASSLVGTDSYEQYF. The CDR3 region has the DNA TGTGCCAGCAGTTTAGTTGGGACAGACTCCTACGAGCAGTACTTC.

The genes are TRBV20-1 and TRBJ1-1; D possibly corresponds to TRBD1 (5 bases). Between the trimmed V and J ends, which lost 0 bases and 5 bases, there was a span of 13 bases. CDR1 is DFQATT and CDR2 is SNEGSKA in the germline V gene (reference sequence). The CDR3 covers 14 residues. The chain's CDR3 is CSAREVAKGTEAFF. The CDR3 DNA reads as TGCAGTGCTAGAGAGGTGGCAAAGGGGACTGAAGCTTTCTTT.

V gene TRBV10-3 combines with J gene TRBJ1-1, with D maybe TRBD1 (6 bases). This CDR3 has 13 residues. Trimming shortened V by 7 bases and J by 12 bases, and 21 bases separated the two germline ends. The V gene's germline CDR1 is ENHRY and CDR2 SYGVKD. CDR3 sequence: CAINNPGQRETFF. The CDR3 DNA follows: TGTGCCATCAACAACCCAGGACAGAGGGAAACTTTCTTT.

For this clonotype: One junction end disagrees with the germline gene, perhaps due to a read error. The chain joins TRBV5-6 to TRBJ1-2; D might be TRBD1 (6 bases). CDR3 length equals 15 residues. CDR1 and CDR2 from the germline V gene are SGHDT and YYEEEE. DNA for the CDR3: TGTGCCAGCAGCTTCCAGGGGATGACTAACTGTGGCTACACCTTC. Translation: CASSFQGMTNCGYTF.

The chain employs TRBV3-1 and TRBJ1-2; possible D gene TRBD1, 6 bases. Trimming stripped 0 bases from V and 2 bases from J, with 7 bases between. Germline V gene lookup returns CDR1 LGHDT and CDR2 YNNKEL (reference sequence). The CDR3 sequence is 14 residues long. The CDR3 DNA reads TGTGCCAGCAGCCAAGATGACAGGAACTATGGCTACACCTTC. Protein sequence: CASSQDDRNYGYTF. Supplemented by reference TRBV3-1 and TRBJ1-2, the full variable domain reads DTAVSQTPKYLVTQMGNDKSIKCEQNLGHDTMYWYKQDSKKFLKIMFSYNNKELIINETVPNRFSPKSPDKAHLNLHINSLELGDSAVYFCASSQDDRNYGYTFGSGTRLTVV.